Listed below are T cell receptor beta chains from one sample, sequenced in a study of blood T cell repertoires in COVID-19. Repertoires were generated with immunoSEQ multiplex PCR, while TCRdb's copy carries only in-frame clones and drops some. Here the sample spans hundreds of thousands of clones, around 86% being singletons. The source material was PBMCs or T cells enriched from blood (not recorded which). These receptors all come from a man aged 40-50 years who had recovered from COVID-19. CDR3s include the opening cysteine and the closing phenylalanine or tryptophan. The D gene is left open where the match is weak. For some rows the clone size is stated as once, few or many, or as a class when expanded; others skip it.

v_gene,abundance,d_gene,j_gene,CDR3nt,CDR3aa
TRBV2,-,TRBD2,TRBJ2-1,TGTGCCAGCAGTGAACCGGGACTAGCGGGGGGGTTACACAATGAGCAGTTCTTC,CASSEPGLAGGLHNEQFF
TRBV18,-,TRBD1,TRBJ1-2,TGTGCCAGCTCACCGGGACAGCTCTATGGCTACACCTTC,CASSPGQLYGYTF
TRBV5-5,-,-,TRBJ1-1,TGTGCCAGCAGCTTTCAGGGGAACACTGAAGCTTTCTTT,CASSFQGNTEAFF
TRBV5-1,-,TRBD2,TRBJ2-7,TGCGCCAGCAGCTTAACTAGCGGGGAAACCGAGCAGTACTTC,CASSLTSGETEQYF
TRBV18,-,-,TRBJ2-5,TGTGCCAGCTCACCGGGAGTACAAGAGACCCAGTACTTC,CASSPGVQETQYF
TRBV4-1,medium-sized,TRBD1,TRBJ1-2,TGCGCCAGCAGCCAAGATTCCGGGACAGGAGGCGGCTACACCTTC,CASSQDSGTGGGYTF
TRBV7-8,-,TRBD1,TRBJ1-5,TGTGCCAGCAGCTTACGGGCAGGGGGAAGCAATCAGCCCCAGCATTTT,CASSLRAGGSNQPQHF
TRBV29-1,-,TRBD2,TRBJ2-1,TGCAGCGTTGCGGGAGCTAGCGGGAGCTACAATGAGCAGTTCTTC,CSVAGASGSYNEQFF
TRBV4-1,-,TRBD2,TRBJ2-1,TGCGCCAGCAGCCAAATTTTAAGCGGGAGGGCCTACAATGAGCAGTTCTTC,CASSQILSGRAYNEQFF
TRBV7-2,-,-,TRBJ2-2,TGTGCCAGCAGCTTATCCGCGACAGGGAACACCGGGGAGCTGTTTTTT,CASSLSATGNTGELFF
TRBV7-9,-,-,TRBJ2-3,TGTGCCAGCAGCCCCAGCGCAGATACGCAGTATTTT,CASSPSADTQYF
TRBV7-9,-,TRBD1,TRBJ2-2,TGTGCCAGCAGCTCACCGACAGGGTTGGACACCGGGGAGCTGTTTTTT,CASSSPTGLDTGELFF
TRBV5-1,many,TRBD1,TRBJ2-2,TGCGCCAGCAGCTTAAGACAGGGGGCGGACGGGGAGCTGTTTTTT,CASSLRQGADGELFF
TRBV27,-,TRBD2,TRBJ2-7,TGTGCCAGCAGTTTGCGGGAGTTCGCCTACGAGCAGTACTTC,CASSLREFAYEQYF
TRBV11-3,-,TRBD2,TRBJ2-7,TGTGCCAGCAGCTTAGGCACTAGCGGGAGCTTAAGCGAGCAGTACTTC,CASSLGTSGSLSEQYF
TRBV5-3,once,TRBD1,TRBJ2-7,TGTGCCAGAAGGTTATCCGGGACAGGGACAACCTACGAGCAGTACTTC,CARRLSGTGTTYEQYF
TRBV2,-,TRBD1,TRBJ2-5,TGTGCCAGCTCCTTGACAGGGGGCCACGGAGAGACCCAGTACTTC,CASSLTGGHGETQYF
TRBV5-6,-,-,TRBJ2-7,TGTGCCAGCAGCGCGGACAGCTACGAGCAGTACTTC,CASSADSYEQYF
TRBV11-1,-,TRBD1,TRBJ1-5,TGTGCCAGCAGCTTAACAGGGGGACAGCCCCAGCATTTT,CASSLTGGQPQHF
TRBV28,-,-,TRBJ1-4,TGTGCCAGCAGTTTAATACAGGCGGGGAAACTGTTTTTT,CASSLIQAGKLFF
TRBV18,-,-,TRBJ1-2,TGTGCCAGCTCACCCAACAGGGATCCCTATGGCTACACCTTC,CASSPNRDPYGYTF
TRBV19,once,-,TRBJ2-2,TGTGCCAGTAGTAGGCGGGGGAACACCGGGGAGCTGTTTTTT,CASSRRGNTGELFF
TRBV28,-,TRBD1,TRBJ2-1,TGTGCCAGCAGCAAGACAGGGGGGGGATATGAGCAGTTCTTC,CASSKTGGGYEQFF
TRBV28,-,-,TRBJ1-3,TGTGCCAGCAGTTCCCCTGCGGGTCGAAACACCATATATTTT,CASSSPAGRNTIYF
TRBV30,-,-,TRBJ1-3,TGTGCCTGGAGTTTTGGGGAGCTTCCCTCTGGAAACACCATATATTTT,CAWSFGELPSGNTIYF
TRBV4-1,once,TRBD1,TRBJ1-5,TGCGCCAGCAGCCTCCCAGGGGGGAATCAGCCCCAGCATTTT,CASSLPGGNQPQHF
TRBV4-3,-,-,TRBJ1-2,TGCGCCAGCAGCCAAGCTATTGTGGGGGCTGACTATGGCTACACCTTC,CASSQAIVGADYGYTF
TRBV5-1,-,-,TRBJ2-3,TGCGCCAGCAGCTTGGGAGGAGCGGCAAGCACAGATACGCAGTATTTT,CASSLGGAASTDTQYF
TRBV18,-,TRBD2,TRBJ2-5,TGTGCCAGCTCACCCCTAGCGGGGGGGTGGCAAGAGACCCAGTACTTC,CASSPLAGGWQETQYF
TRBV4-2,-,TRBD2,TRBJ2-7,TGTGCCAGCAGCCAAGAAAAAGCGGGGGCCTACGAGCAGTACTTC,CASSQEKAGAYEQYF
TRBV2,-,-,TRBJ1-3,TGTGCCACCAAGCTGTACTCTGGAAACACCATATATTTT,CATKLYSGNTIYF
TRBV21-1,-,-,TRBJ1-5,TGTGCCAGCAGCAAAGATAAGGGGTCGCTAAATAATCAGCCCCAGCATTTT,CASSKDKGSLNNQPQHF
TRBV27,-,-,TRBJ1-2,TGTGCCAGCAGCTACAGAGCTAACTATGGCTACACCTTC,CASSYRANYGYTF
TRBV9,once,-,TRBJ1-2,TGTGCCAGCAGCACTTCGACCAGACGGGTCTATGGCTACACCTTC,CASSTSTRRVYGYTF
TRBV5-1,once,TRBD2,TRBJ2-7,TGCGCCAGCAGCTGGACTAGCGGGGAATCCTACGAGCAGTACTTC,CASSWTSGESYEQYF
TRBV4-2,-,-,TRBJ1-5,TGTGCCAGCAGCCTCTCCCATCGGGGGGCCGGTCAGCCCCAGCATTTT,CASSLSHRGAGQPQHF
TRBV19,-,-,TRBJ1-6,TGTGCCAGTACCCCGACTCTTAGGACAGCTTATAATTCACCCCTCCACTTT,CASTPTLRTAYNSPLHF
TRBV29-1,-,TRBD1,TRBJ1-1,TGCAGCGCTGGGACAGGCATGAACACTGAAGCTTTCTTT,CSAGTGMNTEAFF
TRBV5-1,-,-,TRBJ2-5,TGCGCCAGCAATCAGGGTGGAGAGACCCAGTACTTC,CASNQGGETQYF
TRBV18,-,-,TRBJ1-6,TGTGCCAGCTCACCAAACCCAGCAGGGTTAGGTAATTCACCCCTCCACTTT,CASSPNPAGLGNSPLHF
TRBV5-1,-,TRBD1,TRBJ2-3,TGCGCCAGCAGATGGACAGGGGGCACAGATACGCAGTATTTT,CASRWTGGTDTQYF
TRBV5-5,-,TRBD1,TRBJ1-2,TGTGCCAGCAGCGAGCAGGACAGGGGGAGGGGCGGCTACACCTTC,CASSEQDRGRGGYTF
TRBV4-1,-,TRBD1,TRBJ2-1,TGCGCCAGCAGCCAAGAATACAGGGGCCTTAATGAGCAGTTCTTC,CASSQEYRGLNEQFF
TRBV5-4,-,-,TRBJ1-1,TGTGCCAGCAGCTTCGAACCCGTGCGTAACACTGAAGCTTTCTTT,CASSFEPVRNTEAFF
TRBV7-2,-,-,TRBJ2-3,TGTGCCAGCAGCTCTCATAGGGGATCGAGACGCACAGATACGCAGTATTTT,CASSSHRGSRRTDTQYF
TRBV18,-,-,TRBJ2-6,TGTGCCAGCTCACCCCCGGAGGGTTCTGGGGCCAACGTCCTGACTTTC,CASSPPEGSGANVLTF
TRBV19,-,-,TRBJ1-2,TGTGCCAGTAGTATTGATCCGGGGATGACTGGCTACACCTTC,CASSIDPGMTGYTF
TRBV5-1,once,-,TRBJ1-1,TGCGCCAGCAGCTTGGCAGGGGACCCCTGGAACACTGAAGCTTTCTTT,CASSLAGDPWNTEAFF
TRBV5-6,-,TRBD2,TRBJ2-1,TGTGCCAGCAGCTTCCCCGGGACTAGCTTTCACAATGAGCAGTTCTTC,CASSFPGTSFHNEQFF
TRBV10-3,-,TRBD2,TRBJ2-1,TGTGCCATCAGGGGTCATACTAGCGGGGGTGTCGATGAGCAGTTCTTC,CAIRGHTSGGVDEQFF
TRBV5-5,-,-,TRBJ2-1,TGTGCCAGCAGCTTGGATGTCCGGGACTACAATGAGCAGTTCTTC,CASSLDVRDYNEQFF
TRBV3-1/TRBV3-2,-,TRBD1,TRBJ2-2,TGTGCCAGCAGCCAAAACCAGGGGGTGGTTAGGGAGCTGTTTTTT,CASSQNQGVVRELFF
TRBV28,-,TRBD1,TRBJ1-1,TGTGCCAGCCCCCCGACAGGGGGCACGCGGTTTACTGAAGCTTTCTTT,CASPPTGGTRFTEAFF